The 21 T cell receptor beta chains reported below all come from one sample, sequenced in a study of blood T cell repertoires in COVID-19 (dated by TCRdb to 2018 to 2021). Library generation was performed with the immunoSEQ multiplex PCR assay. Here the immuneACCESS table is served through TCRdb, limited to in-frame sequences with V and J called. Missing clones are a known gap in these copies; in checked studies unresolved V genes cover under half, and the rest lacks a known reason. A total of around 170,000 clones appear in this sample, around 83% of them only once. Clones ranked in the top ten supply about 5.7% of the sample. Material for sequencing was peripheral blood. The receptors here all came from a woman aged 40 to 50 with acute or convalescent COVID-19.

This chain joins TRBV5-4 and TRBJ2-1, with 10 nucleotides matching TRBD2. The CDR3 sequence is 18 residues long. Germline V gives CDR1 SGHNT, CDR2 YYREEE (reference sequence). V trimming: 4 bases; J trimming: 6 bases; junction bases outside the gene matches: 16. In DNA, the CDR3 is TGTGCCAGCAGCCCGGGACTAGCGAGCGACCTCCTCTCCAATGAGCAGTTCTTC. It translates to CASSPGLASDLLSNEQFF.

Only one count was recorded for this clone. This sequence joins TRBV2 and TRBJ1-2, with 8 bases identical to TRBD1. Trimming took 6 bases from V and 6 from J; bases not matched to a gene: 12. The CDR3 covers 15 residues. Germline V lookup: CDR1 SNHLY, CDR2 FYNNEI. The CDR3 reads CASRGDQGARDGYTF. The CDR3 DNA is TGTGCCAGCAGGGGTGACCAGGGGGCGCGGGATGGCTACACCTTC.

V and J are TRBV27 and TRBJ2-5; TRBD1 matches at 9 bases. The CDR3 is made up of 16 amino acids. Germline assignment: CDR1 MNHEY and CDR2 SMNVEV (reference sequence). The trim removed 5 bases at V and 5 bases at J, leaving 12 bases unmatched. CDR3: CASSPFRDRVFETQYF. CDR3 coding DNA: TGTGCCAGCAGTCCATTCCGGGACAGGGTATTCGAGACCCAGTACTTC.

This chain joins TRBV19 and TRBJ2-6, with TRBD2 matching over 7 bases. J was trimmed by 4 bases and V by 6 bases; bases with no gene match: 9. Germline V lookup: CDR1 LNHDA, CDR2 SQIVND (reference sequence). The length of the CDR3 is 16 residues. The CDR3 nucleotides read TGTGCCAGTAGGACAGAGGGAGGGTACGGGGCCAACGTCCTGACTTTC. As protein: CASRTEGGYGANVLTF.

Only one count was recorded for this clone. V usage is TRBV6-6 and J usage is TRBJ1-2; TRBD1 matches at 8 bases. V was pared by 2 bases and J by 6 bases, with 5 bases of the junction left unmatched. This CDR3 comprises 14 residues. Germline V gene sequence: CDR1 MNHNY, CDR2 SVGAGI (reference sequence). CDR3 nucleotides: TGTGCCAGCAGTTACACGACAGGGGTGAATGGCTACACCTTC. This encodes CASSYTTGVNGYTF.

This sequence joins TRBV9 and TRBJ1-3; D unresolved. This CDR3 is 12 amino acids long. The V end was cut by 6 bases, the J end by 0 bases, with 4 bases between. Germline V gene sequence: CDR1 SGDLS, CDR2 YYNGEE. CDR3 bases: TGTGCCAGCAAGCCCTCTGGAAACACCATATATTTT. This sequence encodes CASKPSGNTIYF.

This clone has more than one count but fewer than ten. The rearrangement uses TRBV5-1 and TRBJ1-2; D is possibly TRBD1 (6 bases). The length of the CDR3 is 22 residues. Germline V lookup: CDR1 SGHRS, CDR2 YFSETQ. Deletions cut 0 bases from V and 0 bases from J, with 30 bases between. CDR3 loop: CASSLATLSLPRIQGANYGYTF. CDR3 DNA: TGCGCCAGCAGCTTGGCGACTTTATCGTTACCCAGAATACAGGGAGCTAACTATGGCTACACCTTC.

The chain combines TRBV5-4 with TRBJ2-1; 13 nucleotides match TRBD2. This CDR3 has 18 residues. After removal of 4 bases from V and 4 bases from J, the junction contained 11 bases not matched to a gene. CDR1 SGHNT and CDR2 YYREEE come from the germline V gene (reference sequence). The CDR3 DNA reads TGTGCCAGCAGCGCGGGACTAGCGGGATGGGGAGGATACAATGAGCAGTTCTTC. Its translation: CASSAGLAGWGGYNEQFF.

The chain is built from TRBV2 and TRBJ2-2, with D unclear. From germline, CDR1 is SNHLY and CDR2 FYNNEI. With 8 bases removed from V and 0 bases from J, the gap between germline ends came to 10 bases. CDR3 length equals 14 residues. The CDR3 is CASFGPTNTGELFF. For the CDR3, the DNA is TGTGCCAGCTTTGGCCCGACGAACACCGGGGAGCTGTTTTTT.

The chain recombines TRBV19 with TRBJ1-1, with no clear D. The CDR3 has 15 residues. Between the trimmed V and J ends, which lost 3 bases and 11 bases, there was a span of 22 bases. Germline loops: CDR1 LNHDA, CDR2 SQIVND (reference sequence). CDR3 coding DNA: TGTGCCAGTAGTATCCTTCCAGGTGCCATCCTTGGGGCTTTCTTT. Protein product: CASSILPGAILGAFF.

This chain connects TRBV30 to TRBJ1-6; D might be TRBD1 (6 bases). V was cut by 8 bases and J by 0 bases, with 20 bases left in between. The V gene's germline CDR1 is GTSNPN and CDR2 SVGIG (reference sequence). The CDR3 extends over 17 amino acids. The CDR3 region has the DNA TGTGCCGTCAGACATCTCCAGGGGAGCTCCTATAATTCACCCCTCCACTTT. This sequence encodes CAVRHLQGSSYNSPLHF.

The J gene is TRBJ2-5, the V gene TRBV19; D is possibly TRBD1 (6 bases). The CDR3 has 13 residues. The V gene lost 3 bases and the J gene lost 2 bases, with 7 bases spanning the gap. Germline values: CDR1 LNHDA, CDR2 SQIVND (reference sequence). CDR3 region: CASSIGQQETQYF. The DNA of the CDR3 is TGTGCCAGTAGTATCGGACAGCAAGAGACCCAGTACTTC.

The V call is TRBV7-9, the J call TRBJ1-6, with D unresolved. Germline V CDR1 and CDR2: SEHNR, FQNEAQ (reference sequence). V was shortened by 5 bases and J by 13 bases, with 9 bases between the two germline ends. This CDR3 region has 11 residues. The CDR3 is CASSANGPLHF. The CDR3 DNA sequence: TGTGCCAGCAGCGCTAATGGTCCCCTCCACTTT.

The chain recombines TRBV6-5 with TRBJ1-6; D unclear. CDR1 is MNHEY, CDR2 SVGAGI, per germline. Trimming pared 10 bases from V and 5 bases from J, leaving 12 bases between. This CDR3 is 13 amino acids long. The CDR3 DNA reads TGTGCCACCTCAAGACTCGATAATTCACCCCTCCACTTT. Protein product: CATSRLDNSPLHF.

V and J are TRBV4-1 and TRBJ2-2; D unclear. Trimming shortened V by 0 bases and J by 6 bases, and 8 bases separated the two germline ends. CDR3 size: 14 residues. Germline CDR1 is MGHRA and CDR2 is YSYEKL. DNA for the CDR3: TGCGCCAGCAGCCAAGATCTTTTATCCGGGGAGCTGTTTTTT. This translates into CASSQDLLSGELFF.

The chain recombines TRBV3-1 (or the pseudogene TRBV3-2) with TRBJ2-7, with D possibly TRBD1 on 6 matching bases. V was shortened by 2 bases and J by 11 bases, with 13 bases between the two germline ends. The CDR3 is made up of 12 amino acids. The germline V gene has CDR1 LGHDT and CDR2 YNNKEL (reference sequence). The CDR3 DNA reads TGTGCCAGCAGCCAAACAGGGTTTATGAAGTACTTC. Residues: CASSQTGFMKYF.

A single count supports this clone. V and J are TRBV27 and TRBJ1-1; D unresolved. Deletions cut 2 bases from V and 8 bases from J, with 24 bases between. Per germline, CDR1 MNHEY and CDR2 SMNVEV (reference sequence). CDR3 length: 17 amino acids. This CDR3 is CASSLSPLSVPIEEAFF. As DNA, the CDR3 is TGTGCCAGCAGTTTAAGCCCTCTTTCCGTTCCGATAGAAGAAGCTTTCTTT.

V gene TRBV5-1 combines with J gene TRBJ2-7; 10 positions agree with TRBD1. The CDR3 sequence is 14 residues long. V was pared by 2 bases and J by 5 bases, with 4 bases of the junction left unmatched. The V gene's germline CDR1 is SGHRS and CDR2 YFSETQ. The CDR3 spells CASSLGQGVDEQYF. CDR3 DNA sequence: TGCGCCAGCAGCTTAGGACAGGGGGTGGACGAGCAGTACTTC.

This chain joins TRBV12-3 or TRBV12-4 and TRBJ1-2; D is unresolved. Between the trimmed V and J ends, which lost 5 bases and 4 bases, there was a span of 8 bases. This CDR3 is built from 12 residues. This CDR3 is CASSARSYGYTF. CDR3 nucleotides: TGTGCCAGCAGTGCCCGGTCCTATGGCTACACCTTC.

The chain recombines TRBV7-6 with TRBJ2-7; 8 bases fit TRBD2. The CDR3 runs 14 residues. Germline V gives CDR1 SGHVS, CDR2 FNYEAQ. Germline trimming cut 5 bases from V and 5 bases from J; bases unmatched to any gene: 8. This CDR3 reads CASSPGGFVHEQYF. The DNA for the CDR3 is TGTGCCAGCAGCCCGGGGGGGTTCGTCCACGAGCAGTACTTC. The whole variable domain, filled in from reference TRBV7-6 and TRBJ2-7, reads GAGVSQSPRYKVTKRGQDVALRCDPISGHVSLYWYRQALGQGPEFLTYFNYEAQQDKSGLPNDRFSAERPEGSISTLTIQRTEQRDSAMYRCASSPGGFVHEQYFGPGTRLTVT.

The CDR3 DNA reads as TGCAGCGTCGCATTGTTTGGGGGCGATGGCTACACCTTC. Protein product: CSVALFGGDGYTF. This chain uses TRBV29-1 with TRBJ1-2; D might be TRBD1 (6 bases). In germline, CDR1 is SQVTM, CDR2 ANQGSEA. The germline V and J ends were trimmed by 6 bases and 6 bases, with 17 bases remaining between them. There are 13 residues in the CDR3.